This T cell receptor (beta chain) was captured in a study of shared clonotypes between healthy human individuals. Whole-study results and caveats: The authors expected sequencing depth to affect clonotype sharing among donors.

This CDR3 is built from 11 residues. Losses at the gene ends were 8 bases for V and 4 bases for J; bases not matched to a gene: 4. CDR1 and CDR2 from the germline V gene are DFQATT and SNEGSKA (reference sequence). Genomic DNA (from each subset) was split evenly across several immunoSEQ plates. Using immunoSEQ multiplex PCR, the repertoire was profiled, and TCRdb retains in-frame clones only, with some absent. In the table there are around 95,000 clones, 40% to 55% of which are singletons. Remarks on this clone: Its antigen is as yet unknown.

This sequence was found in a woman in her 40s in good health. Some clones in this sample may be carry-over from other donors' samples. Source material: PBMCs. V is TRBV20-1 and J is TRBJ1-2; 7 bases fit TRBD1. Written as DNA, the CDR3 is TGCAGTACAGGGGCCTCCTATGGCTACACCTTC. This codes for CSTGASYGYTF.